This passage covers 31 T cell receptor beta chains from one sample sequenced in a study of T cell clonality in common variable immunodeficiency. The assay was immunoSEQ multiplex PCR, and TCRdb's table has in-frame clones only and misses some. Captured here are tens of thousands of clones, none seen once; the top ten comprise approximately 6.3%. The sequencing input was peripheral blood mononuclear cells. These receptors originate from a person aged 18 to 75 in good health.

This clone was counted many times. CDR3 residues: CASTPSGGNNSPLHF. Incomplete CDR3 DNA: TGTGCCAGCACTCCATCGGGGGGGAATAATTCACCC. The rearrangement uses TRBV7-9 and TRBJ1-6; D is perhaps TRBD1 (5 bases). From the germline J gene comes the end of the CDR3, since the read stops 3 residues before it. With 7 bases removed from V and 5 bases from J, the gap between germline ends came to 15 bases. This CDR3 has 15 residues. Germline V gene lookup returns CDR1 SEHNR and CDR2 FQNEAQ (reference sequence). Based on the CDR3 plus reference TRBV7-9 and TRBJ1-6, the full variable domain is DTGVSQNPRHKITKRGQNVTFRCDPISEHNRLYWYRQTLGQGPEFLTYFQNEAQLEKSRLLSDRFSAERPKGSFSTLEIQRTEQGDSAMYLCASTPSGGNNSPLHFGNGTRLTVT.

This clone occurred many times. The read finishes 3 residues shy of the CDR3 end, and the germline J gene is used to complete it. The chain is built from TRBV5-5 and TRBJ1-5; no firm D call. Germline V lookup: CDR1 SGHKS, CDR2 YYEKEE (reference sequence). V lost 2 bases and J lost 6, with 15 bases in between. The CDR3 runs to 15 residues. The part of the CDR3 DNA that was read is TGTGCCAGCAGCTTCTCAGTTGGTGGTTTTCAGCCC. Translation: CASSFSVGGFQP. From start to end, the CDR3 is CASSFSVGGFQPQHF.

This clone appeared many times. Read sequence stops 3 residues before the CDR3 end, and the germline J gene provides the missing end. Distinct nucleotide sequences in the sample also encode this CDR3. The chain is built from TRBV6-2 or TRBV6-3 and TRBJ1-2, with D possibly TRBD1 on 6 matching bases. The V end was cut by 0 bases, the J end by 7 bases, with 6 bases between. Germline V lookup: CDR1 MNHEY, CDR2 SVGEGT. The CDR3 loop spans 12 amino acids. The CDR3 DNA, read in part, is TGTGCCAGCAGTTACTCGACAGGTGGC. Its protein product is CASSYSTGG. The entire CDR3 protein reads CASSYSTGGYTF.

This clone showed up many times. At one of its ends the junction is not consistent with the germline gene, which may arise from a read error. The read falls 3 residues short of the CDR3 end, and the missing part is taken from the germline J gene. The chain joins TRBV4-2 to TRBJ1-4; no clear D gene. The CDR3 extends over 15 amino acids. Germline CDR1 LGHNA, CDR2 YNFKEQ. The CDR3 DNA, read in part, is TGCGCCAGCAGCCAAGGGCGCAGGCGGGAATCACCA. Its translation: CASSQGRRRESP. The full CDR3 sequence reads CASSQGRRRESPLFF.

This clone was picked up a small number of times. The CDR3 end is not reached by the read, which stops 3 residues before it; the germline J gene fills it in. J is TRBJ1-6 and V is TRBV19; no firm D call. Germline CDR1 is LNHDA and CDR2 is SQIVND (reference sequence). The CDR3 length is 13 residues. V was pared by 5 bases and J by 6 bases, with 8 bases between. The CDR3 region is CASSPGVNSPLHF. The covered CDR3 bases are TGTGCCAGTAGTCCCGGGGTTAATTCACCC. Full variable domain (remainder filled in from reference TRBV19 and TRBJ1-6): DGGITQSPKYLFRKEGQNVTLSCEQNLNHDAMYWYRQDPGQGLRLIYYSQIVNDFQKGDIAEGYSVSREKKESFPLTVTSAQKNPTAFYLCASSPGVNSPLHFGNGTRLTVT.

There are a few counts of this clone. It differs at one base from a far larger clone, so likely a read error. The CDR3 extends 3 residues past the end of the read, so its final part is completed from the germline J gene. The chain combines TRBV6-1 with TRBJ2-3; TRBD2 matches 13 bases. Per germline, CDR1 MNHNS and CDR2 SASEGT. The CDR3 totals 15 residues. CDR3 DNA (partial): TGTGCCAGCGGTGAACTAGCGGGGGGGCCAGATACG. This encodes CASGELAGGPDT. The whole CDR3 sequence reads CASGELAGGPDTQYF.

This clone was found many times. The sequenced part of the CDR3 DNA is TGCGCCAGCAGCGCGACAGGGGGCGATTCACCC. This encodes CASSATGGDSP. The CDR3 in full is CASSATGGDSPLHF. The chain uses TRBV5-1 and TRBJ1-6; 10 bases agree with TRBD1. The read comes to an end 3 residues before the CDR3 does, leaving the germline J gene to fill in the end. Per the germline V gene, CDR1 is SGHRS and CDR2 is YFSETQ. The CDR3 consists of 14 residues. The junction had 3 bases not matched to a gene; V was cut back by 4 bases and J by 8 bases.

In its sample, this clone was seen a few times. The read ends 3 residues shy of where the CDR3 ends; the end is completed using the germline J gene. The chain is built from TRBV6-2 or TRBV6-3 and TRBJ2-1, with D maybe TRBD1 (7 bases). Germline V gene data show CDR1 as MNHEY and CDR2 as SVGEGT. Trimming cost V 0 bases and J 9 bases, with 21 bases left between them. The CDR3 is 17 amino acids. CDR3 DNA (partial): TGTGCCAGCAGTTACTCGCACCCCGGGACAGAGGAGGGTGAG. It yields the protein CASSYSHPGTEEGE. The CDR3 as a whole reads CASSYSHPGTEEGEQFF.

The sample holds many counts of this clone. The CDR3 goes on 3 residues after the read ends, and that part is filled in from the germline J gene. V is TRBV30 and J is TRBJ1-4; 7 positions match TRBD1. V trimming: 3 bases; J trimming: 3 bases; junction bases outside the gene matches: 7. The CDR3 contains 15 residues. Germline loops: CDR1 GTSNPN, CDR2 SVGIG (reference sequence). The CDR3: CAWSTNRGPNEKLFF. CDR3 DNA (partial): TGTGCCTGGAGCACAAACAGGGGACCTAATGAAAAA.

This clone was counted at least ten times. CDR3 region: CSARVPYQGADTGELFF. The covered CDR3 bases are TGCAGTGCTAGAGTTCCCTATCAGGGGGCGGACACCGGGGAG. The J gene is TRBJ2-2, the V gene TRBV20-1; 8 nucleotides match TRBD1. The sequence runs out 3 residues before the end of the CDR3; the remainder is reconstructed from the germline J gene. The germline gives CDR1 DFQATT, CDR2 SNEGSKA (reference sequence). The CDR3 runs 17 residues. With 1 base clipped from V and 3 bases from J, the junction kept 10 bases outside the gene matches.

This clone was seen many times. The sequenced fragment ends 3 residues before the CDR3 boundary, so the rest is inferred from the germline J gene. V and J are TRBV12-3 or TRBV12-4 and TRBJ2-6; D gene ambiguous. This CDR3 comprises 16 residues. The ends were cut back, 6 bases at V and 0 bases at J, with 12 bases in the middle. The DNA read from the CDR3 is TGTGCCAGCAGCCAGAACCGGGTCTCTGGGGCCAACGTC. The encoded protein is CASSQNRVSGANV. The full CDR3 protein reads CASSQNRVSGANVLTF.

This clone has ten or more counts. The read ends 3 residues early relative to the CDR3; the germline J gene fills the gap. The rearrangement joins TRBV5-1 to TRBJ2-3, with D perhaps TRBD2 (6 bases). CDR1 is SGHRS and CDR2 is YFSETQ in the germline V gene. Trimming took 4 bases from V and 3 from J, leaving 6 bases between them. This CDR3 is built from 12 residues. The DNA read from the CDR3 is TGCGCCAGCAGCGCGGGAACAGATACG. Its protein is CASSAGTDT. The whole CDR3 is CASSAGTDTQYF.

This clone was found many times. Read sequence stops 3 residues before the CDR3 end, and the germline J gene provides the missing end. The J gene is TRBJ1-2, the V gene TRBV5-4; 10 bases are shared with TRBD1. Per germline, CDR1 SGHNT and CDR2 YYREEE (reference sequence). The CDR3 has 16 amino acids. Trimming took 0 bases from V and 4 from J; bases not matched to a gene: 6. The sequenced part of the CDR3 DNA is TGTGCCAGCAGCTTGGGACGGGACAGGGGAATCTATGGC. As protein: CASSLGRDRGIYG. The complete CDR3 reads CASSLGRDRGIYGYTF. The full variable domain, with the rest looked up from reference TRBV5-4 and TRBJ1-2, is ETGVTQSPTHLIKTRGQQVTLRCSSQSGHNTVSWYQQALGQGPQFIFQYYREEENGRGNFPPRFSGLQFPNYSSELNVNALELDDSALYLCASSLGRDRGIYGYTFGSGTRLTVV.

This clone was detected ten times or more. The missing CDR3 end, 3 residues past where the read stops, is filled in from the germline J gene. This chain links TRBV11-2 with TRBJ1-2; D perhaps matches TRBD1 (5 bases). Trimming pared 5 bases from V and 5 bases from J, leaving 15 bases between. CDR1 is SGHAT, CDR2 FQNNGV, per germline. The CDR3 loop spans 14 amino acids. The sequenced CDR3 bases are TGTGCCAGCAGCCCCGGTGGGGCCGTTTATGGC. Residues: CASSPGGAVYG. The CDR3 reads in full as CASSPGGAVYGYTF.

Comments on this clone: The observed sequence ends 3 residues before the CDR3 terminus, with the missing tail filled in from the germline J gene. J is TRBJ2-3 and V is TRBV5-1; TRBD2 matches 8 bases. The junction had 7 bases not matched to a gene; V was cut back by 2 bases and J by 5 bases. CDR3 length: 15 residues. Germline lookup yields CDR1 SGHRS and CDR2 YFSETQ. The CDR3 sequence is CASSLPAGGGDTQYF. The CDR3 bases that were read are TGCGCCAGCAGCTTACCGGCGGGGGGAGGAGATACG.

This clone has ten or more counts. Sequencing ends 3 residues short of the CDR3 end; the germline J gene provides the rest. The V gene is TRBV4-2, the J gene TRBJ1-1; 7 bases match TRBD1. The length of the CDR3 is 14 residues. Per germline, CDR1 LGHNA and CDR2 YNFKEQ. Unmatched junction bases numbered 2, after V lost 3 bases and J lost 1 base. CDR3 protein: CASSQGTENTEAFF. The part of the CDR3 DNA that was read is TGTGCCAGCAGCCAGGGGACAGAGAACACTGAA.

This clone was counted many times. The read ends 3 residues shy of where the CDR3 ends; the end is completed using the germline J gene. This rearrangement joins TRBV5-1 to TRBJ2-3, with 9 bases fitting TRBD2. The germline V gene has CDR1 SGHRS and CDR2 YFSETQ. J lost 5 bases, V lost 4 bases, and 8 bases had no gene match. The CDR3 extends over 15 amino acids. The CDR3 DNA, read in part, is TGCGCCAGCAGCAGGGGGGATAGCGGGGGAGATACG. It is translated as CASSRGDSGGDT. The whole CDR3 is CASSRGDSGGDTQYF.

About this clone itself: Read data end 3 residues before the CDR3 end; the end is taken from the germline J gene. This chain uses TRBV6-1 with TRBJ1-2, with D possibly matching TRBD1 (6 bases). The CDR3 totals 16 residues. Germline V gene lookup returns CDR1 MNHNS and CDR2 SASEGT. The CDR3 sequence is CASSAAKKRWDNDYTF. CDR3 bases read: TGTGCCAGCAGTGCCGCGAAAAAGCGGTGGGACAATGAC.

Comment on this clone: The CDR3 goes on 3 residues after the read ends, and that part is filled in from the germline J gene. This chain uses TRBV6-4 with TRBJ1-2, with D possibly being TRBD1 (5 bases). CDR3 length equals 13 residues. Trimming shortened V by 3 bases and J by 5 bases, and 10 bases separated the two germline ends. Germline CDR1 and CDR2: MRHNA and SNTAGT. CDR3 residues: CASSEGGWYGYTF. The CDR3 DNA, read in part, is TGTGCCAGCAGTGAGGGGGGGTGGTATGGC.

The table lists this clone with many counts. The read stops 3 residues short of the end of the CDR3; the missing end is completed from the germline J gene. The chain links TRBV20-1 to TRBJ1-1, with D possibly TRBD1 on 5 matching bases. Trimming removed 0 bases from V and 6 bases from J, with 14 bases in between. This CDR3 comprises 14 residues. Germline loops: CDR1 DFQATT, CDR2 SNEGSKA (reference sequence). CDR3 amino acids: CSARDPSAGPEAFF. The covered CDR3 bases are TGCAGTGCTAGAGATCCATCGGCAGGGCCTGAA.

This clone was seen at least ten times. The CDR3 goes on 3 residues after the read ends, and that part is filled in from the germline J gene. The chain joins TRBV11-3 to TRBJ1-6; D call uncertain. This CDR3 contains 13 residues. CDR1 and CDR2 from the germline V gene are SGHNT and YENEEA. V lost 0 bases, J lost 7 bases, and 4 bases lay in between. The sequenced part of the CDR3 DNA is TGTGCCAGCAGCTTAGAAGGGAATTCACCC. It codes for CASSLEGNSP. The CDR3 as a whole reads CASSLEGNSPLHF.

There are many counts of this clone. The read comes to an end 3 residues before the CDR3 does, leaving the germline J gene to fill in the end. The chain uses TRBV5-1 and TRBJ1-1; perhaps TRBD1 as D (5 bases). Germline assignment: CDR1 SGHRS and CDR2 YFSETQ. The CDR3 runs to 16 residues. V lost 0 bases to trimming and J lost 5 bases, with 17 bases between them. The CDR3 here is CASSLATAGSRTEAFF. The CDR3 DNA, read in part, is TGCGCCAGCAGCTTGGCCACGGCAGGGTCGCGGACTGAA.

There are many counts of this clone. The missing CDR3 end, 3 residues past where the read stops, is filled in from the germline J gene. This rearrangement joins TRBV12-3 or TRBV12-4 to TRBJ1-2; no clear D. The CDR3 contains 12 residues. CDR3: CASSLARGGYTF. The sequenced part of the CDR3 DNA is TGTGCCAGCAGTTTAGCGCGCGGAGGC.

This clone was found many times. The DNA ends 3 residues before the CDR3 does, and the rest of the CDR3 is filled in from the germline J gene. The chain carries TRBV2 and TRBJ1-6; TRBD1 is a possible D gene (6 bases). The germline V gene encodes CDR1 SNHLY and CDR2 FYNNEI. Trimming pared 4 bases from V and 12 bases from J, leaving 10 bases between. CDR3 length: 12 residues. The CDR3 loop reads CASSAGVLPLHF. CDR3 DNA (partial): TGTGCCAGCAGTGCAGGGGTTTTACCC.

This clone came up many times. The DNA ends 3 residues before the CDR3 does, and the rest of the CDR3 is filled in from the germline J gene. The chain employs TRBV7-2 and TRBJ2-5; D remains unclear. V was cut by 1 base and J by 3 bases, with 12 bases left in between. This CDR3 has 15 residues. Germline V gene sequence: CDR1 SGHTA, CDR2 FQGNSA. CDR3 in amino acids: CASSLVGTSEETQYF. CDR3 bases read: TGTGCCAGCAGCTTAGTGGGCACCTCCGAAGAGACC.

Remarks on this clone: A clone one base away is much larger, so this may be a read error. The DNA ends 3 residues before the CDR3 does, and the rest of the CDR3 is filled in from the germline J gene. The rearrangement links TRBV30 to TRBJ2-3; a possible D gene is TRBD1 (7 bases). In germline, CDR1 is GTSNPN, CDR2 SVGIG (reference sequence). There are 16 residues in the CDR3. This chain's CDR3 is CAWSLPRGDSNQPQYF. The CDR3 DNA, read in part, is TGTGCCTGGAGTCTCCCCAGGGGGGATAGCAATCAGCCG. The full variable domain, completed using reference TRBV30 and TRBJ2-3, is SQTIHQWPATLVQPVGSPLSLECTVEGTSNPNLYWYRQAAGRGLQLLFYSVGIGQISSEVPQNLSASRPQDRQFILSSKKLLLSDSGFYLCAWSLPRGDSNQPQYFGPGTRLTVL.

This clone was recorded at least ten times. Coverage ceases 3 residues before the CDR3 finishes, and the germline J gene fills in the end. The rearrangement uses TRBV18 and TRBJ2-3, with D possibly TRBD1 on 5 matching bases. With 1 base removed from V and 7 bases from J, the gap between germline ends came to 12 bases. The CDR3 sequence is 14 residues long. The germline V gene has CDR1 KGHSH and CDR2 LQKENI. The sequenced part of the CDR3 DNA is TGTGCCAGCTCACCACGCCAGGGAAGGAATACG. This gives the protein CASSPRQGRNT. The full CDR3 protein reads CASSPRQGRNTQYF.

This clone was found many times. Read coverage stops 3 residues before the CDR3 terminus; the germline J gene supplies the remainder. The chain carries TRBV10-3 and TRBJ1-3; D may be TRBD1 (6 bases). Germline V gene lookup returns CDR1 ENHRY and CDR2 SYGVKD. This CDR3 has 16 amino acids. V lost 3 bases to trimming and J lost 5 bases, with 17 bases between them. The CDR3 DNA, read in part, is TGTGCCATCAGTGAAACCCCACCCGGGACAAGAAACACC. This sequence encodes CAISETPPGTRNT. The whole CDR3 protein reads CAISETPPGTRNTIYF.

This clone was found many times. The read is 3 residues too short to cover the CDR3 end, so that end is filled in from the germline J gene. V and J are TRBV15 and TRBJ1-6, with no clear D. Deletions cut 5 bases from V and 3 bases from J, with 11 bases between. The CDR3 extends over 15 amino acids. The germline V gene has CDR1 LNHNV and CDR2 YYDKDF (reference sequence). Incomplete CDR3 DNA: TGTGCCACCAGCGACGGACTTTTCTATAATTCACCC. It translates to CATSDGLFYNSP. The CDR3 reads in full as CATSDGLFYNSPLHF. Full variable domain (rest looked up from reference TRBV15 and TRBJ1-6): DAMVIQNPRYQVTQFGKPVTLSCSQTLNHNVMYWYQQKSSQAPKLLFHYYDKDFNNEADTPDNFQSRRPNTSFCFLDIRSPGLGDTAMYLCATSDGLFYNSPLHFGNGTRLTVT.

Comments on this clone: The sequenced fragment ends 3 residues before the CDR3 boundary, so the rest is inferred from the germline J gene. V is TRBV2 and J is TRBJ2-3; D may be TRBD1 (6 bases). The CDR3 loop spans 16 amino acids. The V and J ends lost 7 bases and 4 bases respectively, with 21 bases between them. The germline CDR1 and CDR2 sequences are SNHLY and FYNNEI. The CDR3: CASMGARGISSDTQYF. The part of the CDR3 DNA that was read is TGTGCCAGCATGGGGGCCCGCGGAATAAGCTCAGATACG.

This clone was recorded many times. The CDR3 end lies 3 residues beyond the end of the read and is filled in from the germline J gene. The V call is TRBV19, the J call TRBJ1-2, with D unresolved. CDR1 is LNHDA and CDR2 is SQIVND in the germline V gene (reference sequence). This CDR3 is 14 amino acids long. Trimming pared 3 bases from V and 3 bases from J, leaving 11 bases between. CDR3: CASSMRALDYGYTF. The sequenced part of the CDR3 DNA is TGTGCCAGTAGTATGAGGGCTTTGGACTATGGC.